This is a list of T cell receptor beta chains from one sample in a study of cytomegalovirus exposure and HLA in healthy donors. TCRdb keeps only in-frame clones here, not all; method: immunoSEQ multiplex PCR. In total, the table holds 120,000 to 150,000 clones. Sequenced material: PBMCs. The origin of the receptors is a man aged 40-49 years in good health and CMV-seronegative. Each CDR3 is given with its conserved first and last residue. Fields, in order: CDR3 length, J gene, D gene, V gene, CDR3 protein, CDR3 DNA. A D gene is named only where the DNA matches it firmly.

cdr3_length: 15; j_call: TRBJ2-3; d_call: TRBD2; v_call: TRBV7-3; cdr3_aa: CASSPSGGGTDTQYF; cdr3_nt: TGTGCCAGCAGCCCTAGCGGGGGGGGCACAGATACGCAGTATTTT
cdr3_length: 13; j_call: TRBJ1-2; d_call: TRBD1; v_call: TRBV13; cdr3_aa: CASSSQGALGYTF; cdr3_nt: TGTGCCAGCAGCTCACAGGGGGCTCTAGGCTACACCTTC
cdr3_length: 13; j_call: TRBJ1-3; d_call: TRBD1; v_call: TRBV6-1; cdr3_aa: CASSETGGNTIYF; cdr3_nt: TGTGCCAGCAGTGAGACAGGGGGAAACACCATATATTTT
cdr3_length: 14; j_call: TRBJ2-5; d_call: NA; v_call: TRBV4-3; cdr3_aa: CASSQGVGAETQYF; cdr3_nt: TGCGCCAGCAGCCAAGGGGTGGGCGCAGAGACCCAGTACTTC
cdr3_length: 15; j_call: TRBJ2-2; d_call: NA; v_call: TRBV7-2; cdr3_aa: CASSLRQAHTGELFF; cdr3_nt: TGTGCCAGCAGCTTACGACAGGCTCACACCGGGGAGCTGTTTTTT
cdr3_length: 15; j_call: TRBJ1-1; d_call: NA; v_call: TRBV27; cdr3_aa: CASSLRAGWNTEAFF; cdr3_nt: TGTGCCAGCAGTTTACGCGCAGGGTGGAACACTGAAGCTTTCTTT
cdr3_length: 11; j_call: TRBJ2-1; d_call: TRBD1; v_call: TRBV20-1; cdr3_aa: CSATSPGTGLF; cdr3_nt: TGCAGTGCGACCTCTCCCGGGACAGGTCTCTTC
cdr3_length: 15; j_call: TRBJ1-2; d_call: NA; v_call: TRBV5-6; cdr3_aa: CASSLGGQGRYGYTF; cdr3_nt: TGTGCCAGCAGCTTGGGGGGGCAGGGACGGTATGGCTACACCTTC
cdr3_length: 16; j_call: TRBJ2-3; d_call: TRBD2; v_call: TRBV29-1; cdr3_aa: CSVQGTSGGLTDTQYF; cdr3_nt: TGCAGCGTTCAAGGGACTAGCGGGGGCCTCACAGATACGCAGTATTTT
cdr3_length: 15; j_call: TRBJ2-1; d_call: TRBD2; v_call: TRBV5-1; cdr3_aa: CASSPGTTGYNEQFF; cdr3_nt: TGCGCCAGCAGCCCTGGGACTACTGGGTACAATGAGCAGTTCTTC
cdr3_length: 14; j_call: TRBJ1-1; d_call: NA; v_call: TRBV28; cdr3_aa: CASSHTQGNTEAFF; cdr3_nt: TGTGCCAGCAGCCACACTCAGGGGAACACTGAAGCTTTCTTT
cdr3_length: 14; j_call: TRBJ1-5; d_call: TRBD1; v_call: TRBV11-3; cdr3_aa: CASQGAGGNQPQHF; cdr3_nt: TGTGCCAGCCAGGGGGCTGGGGGCAATCAGCCCCAGCATTTT
cdr3_length: 17; j_call: TRBJ2-7; d_call: TRBD2; v_call: TRBV7-2; cdr3_aa: CASSLSGGVYVGYEQYF; cdr3_nt: TGTGCCAGCAGCTTAAGCGGGGGAGTCTACGTGGGCTACGAGCAGTACTTC
cdr3_length: 15; j_call: TRBJ1-1; d_call: NA; v_call: TRBV29-1; cdr3_aa: CSVDKRGSPNTEAFF; cdr3_nt: TGCAGCGTTGATAAGCGGGGATCTCCGAACACTGAAGCTTTCTTT
cdr3_length: 12; j_call: TRBJ1-1; d_call: TRBD1; v_call: TRBV6-5; cdr3_aa: CASGTANTEAFF; cdr3_nt: TGTGCCAGCGGGACAGCGAACACTGAAGCTTTCTTT
cdr3_length: 16; j_call: TRBJ2-1; d_call: TRBD2; v_call: TRBV5-6; cdr3_aa: CASSPLAGGLYNEQFF; cdr3_nt: TGTGCCAGCAGCCCACTAGCGGGGGGGCTATACAATGAGCAGTTCTTC